The rows below give T cell receptor beta chains drawn from one sample of a study of cytomegalovirus exposure and HLA in healthy donors. Repertoires were generated with immunoSEQ multiplex PCR, while TCRdb's copy carries only in-frame clones and drops some. Of roughly 250,000 clones listed, about 80% are singletons. The specimen was PBMCs. All receptors derive from a girl aged 2 to 9 in good health and CMV-seronegative. Each CDR3 is given with its conserved first and last residue. Fields, in order: J gene, V gene, clone size, D gene, CDR3 protein, CDR3 DNA. The D gene is left open where the match is weak. Size values are once, few and many counts, or a class for expanded clones, and some rows have none.

j_gene: TRBJ2-3; v_gene: TRBV2; abundance: .; d_gene: .; CDR3aa: CASSGTGTFRTDTQYF; CDR3nt: TGTGCCAGCAGTGGCACCGGGACTTTTCGCACAGATACGCAGTATTTT
j_gene: TRBJ1-5; v_gene: TRBV2; abundance: .; d_gene: TRBD1; CDR3aa: CASSLDRGGNQPQHF; CDR3nt: TGTGCCAGCAGTCTAGACAGGGGGGGCAATCAGCCCCAGCATTTT
j_gene: TRBJ2-1; v_gene: TRBV19; abundance: .; d_gene: TRBD1; CDR3aa: CASSHYTGAALLEQFF; CDR3nt: TGTGCCAGTAGTCACTATACAGGGGCTGCCCTCCTTGAGCAGTTCTTC
j_gene: TRBJ2-7; v_gene: TRBV18; abundance: few; d_gene: .; CDR3aa: CASSLTTYEQYF; CDR3nt: TGTGCCAGCTCCCTAACTACCTACGAGCAGTACTTC
j_gene: TRBJ1-3; v_gene: TRBV6-5; abundance: .; d_gene: .; CDR3aa: CASSTGGAGGNTIYF; CDR3nt: TGTGCCAGCAGTACTGGGGGGGCCGGTGGAAACACCATATATTTT
j_gene: TRBJ2-7; v_gene: TRBV15; abundance: .; d_gene: TRBD1; CDR3aa: CATSRGGQGTYEQYF; CDR3nt: TGTGCCACCAGCAGAGGCGGACAGGGGACCTACGAGCAGTACTTC
j_gene: TRBJ2-7; v_gene: TRBV18; abundance: few; d_gene: TRBD2; CDR3aa: CASSPPAGGGEQYF; CDR3nt: TGTGCCAGCTCACCTCCGGCGGGAGGGGGCGAGCAGTACTTC
j_gene: TRBJ1-5; v_gene: TRBV7-8; abundance: .; d_gene: .; CDR3aa: CASSLDRAVQPQHF; CDR3nt: TGTGCCAGCAGCTTAGACAGGGCGGTACAGCCCCAGCATTTT
j_gene: TRBJ2-7; v_gene: TRBV6-5; abundance: .; d_gene: .; CDR3aa: CASSYSSASPYEQYF; CDR3nt: TGTGCCAGCAGTTACTCGAGCGCATCTCCCTACGAGCAGTACTTC
j_gene: TRBJ2-2; v_gene: TRBV7-9; abundance: .; d_gene: TRBD1; CDR3aa: CASSSLDRGLFGGELFF; CDR3nt: TGTGCCAGCAGCTCCCTAGACAGGGGGCTGTTTGGCGGGGAGCTGTTTTTT
j_gene: TRBJ2-5; v_gene: TRBV19; abundance: .; d_gene: TRBD2; CDR3aa: CASSIASGGLGETQYF; CDR3nt: TGTGCCAGTAGTATCGCGAGCGGGGGGCTTGGAGAGACCCAGTACTTC
j_gene: TRBJ2-7; v_gene: TRBV7-8; abundance: .; d_gene: .; CDR3aa: CASSLEASVSSYEQYF; CDR3nt: TGTGCCAGCAGCTTAGAAGCTAGCGTTAGCTCCTACGAGCAGTACTTC
j_gene: TRBJ2-7; v_gene: TRBV28; abundance: .; d_gene: .; CDR3aa: CASSPSSYEQYF; CDR3nt: TGTGCCAGCAGTCCGAGCTCCTACGAGCAGTACTTC
j_gene: TRBJ1-1; v_gene: TRBV28; abundance: .; d_gene: .; CDR3aa: CASSFFGFVLGFDTEAFF; CDR3nt: TGTGCCAGCAGTTTTTTCGGGTTCGTGCTCGGCTTCGACACTGAAGCTTTCTTT
j_gene: TRBJ2-7; v_gene: TRBV4-1; abundance: .; d_gene: TRBD1; CDR3aa: CASKLDRDRPSYEQYF; CDR3nt: TGCGCCAGCAAGCTGGACCGGGACAGGCCTTCCTACGAGCAGTACTTC
j_gene: TRBJ1-1; v_gene: TRBV10-2; abundance: .; d_gene: .; CDR3aa: CASAGTSFWGTEAFF; CDR3nt: TGCGCCAGCGCGGGGACGTCCTTCTGGGGCACTGAAGCTTTCTTT
j_gene: TRBJ2-7; v_gene: TRBV5-4; abundance: .; d_gene: .; CDR3aa: CASSLFGWSSYEQYF; CDR3nt: TGTGCCAGCAGCTTGTTTGGCTGGAGCTCCTACGAGCAGTACTTC
j_gene: TRBJ2-7; v_gene: TRBV7-6; abundance: .; d_gene: TRBD1; CDR3aa: CASSSLDRDYEQYF; CDR3nt: TGTGCCAGCAGCTCCCTCGACAGGGACTACGAGCAGTACTTC
j_gene: TRBJ2-1; v_gene: TRBV6-6; abundance: .; d_gene: TRBD2; CDR3aa: CASTRGLAYNEQFF; CDR3nt: TGTGCCAGCACCCGGGGACTAGCGTACAATGAGCAGTTCTTC
j_gene: TRBJ2-2; v_gene: TRBV2; abundance: .; d_gene: TRBD2; CDR3aa: CASSGGLNTGELFF; CDR3nt: TGTGCCAGCAGTGGGGGACTAAACACCGGGGAGCTGTTTTTT
j_gene: TRBJ1-2; v_gene: TRBV9; abundance: .; d_gene: TRBD1; CDR3aa: CASSVDNRGYYGYTF; CDR3nt: TGTGCCAGCAGCGTGGATAACAGGGGATACTATGGCTACACCTTC
j_gene: TRBJ2-7; v_gene: TRBV7-2; abundance: once; d_gene: .; CDR3aa: CASSYSTGVYEQYF; CDR3nt: TGTGCCAGCAGCTACTCGACGGGAGTATACGAGCAGTACTTC
j_gene: TRBJ1-5; v_gene: TRBV6-6; abundance: .; d_gene: TRBD1; CDR3aa: CASSSTTGGDQPQHF; CDR3nt: TGTGCCAGCAGTTCCACGACAGGGGGCGACCAGCCCCAGCATTTT
j_gene: TRBJ2-1; v_gene: TRBV19; abundance: .; d_gene: .; CDR3aa: CASSSTSSRGWDNEQFF; CDR3nt: TGTGCCAGTAGTTCCACCTCCTCGCGGGGTTGGGACAATGAGCAGTTCTTC
j_gene: TRBJ1-1; v_gene: TRBV30; abundance: .; d_gene: TRBD1; CDR3aa: CAWSGNGQGAEAFF; CDR3nt: TGTGCCTGGAGTGGAAACGGACAGGGGGCTGAAGCTTTCTTT
j_gene: TRBJ2-5; v_gene: TRBV9; abundance: once; d_gene: TRBD1; CDR3aa: CASSTAGTEIETQYF; CDR3nt: TGTGCCAGCAGCACAGCCGGGACAGAGATAGAGACCCAGTACTTC
j_gene: TRBJ2-7; v_gene: TRBV7-9; abundance: once; d_gene: TRBD2; CDR3aa: CASSSLGTSGYEQYF; CDR3nt: TGTGCCAGCAGCTCTCTCGGGACTAGCGGCTACGAGCAGTACTTC
j_gene: TRBJ2-5; v_gene: TRBV28; abundance: .; d_gene: .; CDR3aa: CASRRVTQYF; CDR3nt: TGTGCCAGTCGCAGGGTGACCCAGTACTTC
j_gene: TRBJ1-2; v_gene: TRBV6-5; abundance: .; d_gene: TRBD1; CDR3aa: CASSSTGRKIYGYTF; CDR3nt: TGTGCCAGCAGTTCGACAGGGCGAAAGATTTATGGCTACACCTTC
j_gene: TRBJ2-5; v_gene: TRBV5-6; abundance: .; d_gene: .; CDR3aa: CASSLGGALGQQYF; CDR3nt: TGTGCCAGCAGCTTGGGGGGCGCCCTGGGGCAGCAGTACTTC
j_gene: TRBJ2-2; v_gene: TRBV10-3; abundance: .; d_gene: .; CDR3aa: CAIGEALVTGELFF; CDR3nt: TGTGCCATCGGTGAGGCCCTAGTGACCGGGGAGCTGTTTTTT
j_gene: TRBJ2-3; v_gene: TRBV29-1; abundance: .; d_gene: .; CDR3aa: CSVEVRRPADTQYF; CDR3nt: TGCAGCGTTGAAGTCAGGAGGCCAGCAGATACGCAGTATTTT
j_gene: TRBJ2-7; v_gene: TRBV19; abundance: .; d_gene: TRBD1; CDR3aa: CASRRGDRDGGEQYF; CDR3nt: TGTGCCAGTAGAAGAGGAGACAGGGATGGTGGCGAGCAGTACTTC
j_gene: TRBJ1-5; v_gene: TRBV2; abundance: .; d_gene: .; CDR3aa: CASSDSPGEPQHF; CDR3nt: TGTGCCAGCAGTGATTCGCCCGGGGAGCCCCAGCATTTT
j_gene: TRBJ2-1; v_gene: TRBV4-1; abundance: few; d_gene: .; CDR3aa: CATTHPPYNEQFF; CDR3nt: TGCGCCACCACCCACCCCCCATACAATGAGCAGTTCTTC
j_gene: TRBJ1-5; v_gene: TRBV30; abundance: .; d_gene: .; CDR3aa: CAWSLTGQTKPQHF; CDR3nt: TGTGCCTGGAGTTTGACCGGACAGACGAAGCCCCAGCATTTT
j_gene: TRBJ2-2; v_gene: TRBV27; abundance: .; d_gene: .; CDR3aa: CASGWPGELFF; CDR3nt: TGTGCCAGCGGTTGGCCCGGGGAGCTGTTTTTT
j_gene: TRBJ2-3; v_gene: TRBV4-2; abundance: few; d_gene: TRBD1; CDR3aa: CASSPDPTGGGTDTQYF; CDR3nt: TGTGCCAGCAGCCCTGATCCGACAGGGGGCGGCACAGATACGCAGTATTTT
j_gene: TRBJ1-2; v_gene: TRBV28; abundance: .; d_gene: TRBD1; CDR3aa: CAVRDRGTIHYGYTF; CDR3nt: TGTGCCGTTCGGGACAGGGGCACAATTCACTATGGCTACACCTTC
j_gene: TRBJ2-2; v_gene: TRBV7-2; abundance: few; d_gene: .; CDR3aa: CASSPRLGSTGELFF; CDR3nt: TGTGCCAGCAGCCCTAGACTAGGTAGCACCGGGGAGCTGTTTTTT
j_gene: TRBJ2-3; v_gene: TRBV13; abundance: .; d_gene: .; CDR3aa: CASSETGDTDTQYF; CDR3nt: TGTGCCAGCAGCGAGACCGGGGATACAGATACGCAGTATTTT
j_gene: TRBJ2-1; v_gene: TRBV19; abundance: .; d_gene: TRBD2; CDR3aa: CASSSTSGDYNEQFF; CDR3nt: TGTGCCAGTAGTTCCACTAGCGGAGACTACAATGAGCAGTTCTTC
j_gene: TRBJ2-1; v_gene: TRBV7-3; abundance: .; d_gene: .; CDR3aa: CASSFSGGQGEQFF; CDR3nt: TGTGCCAGCAGCTTTTCAGGGGGGCAGGGTGAGCAGTTCTTC
j_gene: TRBJ2-7; v_gene: TRBV6-1; abundance: .; d_gene: TRBD2; CDR3aa: CASSQTSGSSYEQYF; CDR3nt: TGTGCCAGCAGTCAGACTAGCGGAAGCTCCTACGAGCAGTACTTC
j_gene: TRBJ2-3; v_gene: TRBV18; abundance: .; d_gene: .; CDR3aa: CASSPLLPSADTSTDTQYF; CDR3nt: TGTGCCAGCTCACCACTTCTCCCAAGCGCCGATACTAGCACAGATACGCAGTATTTT